This T cell receptor (beta chain) stems from a study of T-cell reconstitution after alpha-beta-depleted transplantation in children. Unique molecular identifiers were incorporated during preparation of the TCRbeta library. TCRdb reprocessed the PCR reads via MiXCR and lists one record per CDR3 protein. The sample shows about 400,000 distinct CDR3 sequences, about 20% of them seen only once. CDR3 length: 13 residues. With 7 bases removed from V and 5 bases from J, the gap between germline ends came to 15 bases. This receptor was obtained from a human donor who donated a stem cell graft to a child with acute myeloid leukemia. The chain employs TRBV12-3 or TRBV12-4 and TRBJ2-7; possibly TRBD1 for D (6 bases). The sequencing here drew on PBMCs from the stem cell graft donor, taken from the stem cell graft. The CDR3: CASTNREGDEQYF. CDR3 in DNA: TGTGCCAGCACTAACAGGGAAGGTGACGAGCAGTACTTC.